This T cell receptor beta chain was retrieved from a study of T cell clonality in common variable immunodeficiency (dated by TCRdb to between 2015 and 2016). Predominantly Caucasian heritage was noted among both the CVID patients and the healthy controls. Heparinized peripheral whole blood samples of about 4.5 to 9 ml were collected from each donor. Genomic DNA from adults with common variable immune deficiency (CVID) and from healthy adult controls was used to sequence TCRbeta CDR3 repertoires. The control group comprised around 22 healthy adult volunteers, roughly 12 female and approximately ten male, aged roughly 23 to 66 years with a mean age of around 37. Diluted blood was density-centrifuged over Hypaque 1077 or Ficoll-Paque to isolate peripheral blood mononuclear cells. Genomic DNA was extracted from unsorted mononuclear cells by Qiagen column purification or by a centrifugation-based method.

This clone was observed at least ten times. Its antigen is still unknown. The sequenced fragment ends 3 residues before the CDR3 boundary, so the rest is inferred from the germline J gene. Its CDR3 holds 16 amino acids, cysteine through phenylalanine. The CDR3 was read in part: 39 bases, with the frame set at base 1. CDR1 and CDR2 are read off the germline V gene as SGHRS and YFSETQ. Findings and caveats that apply to the study as a whole: CVID TCRbeta sequences reportedly showed fewer deletions and N-nucleotide insertions and lacked highly modified clones with 13 or more V deletions. Compared with healthy controls, CVID subjects showed increased TCRbeta clonality (t-test p = 0.018), a feature most characteristic of about a third of subjects. The authors noted that sequencing repertoires of T cell subpopulations would be needed to clarify what caused the increased clonality in CVID. Fewer TCRbeta clones were shared among CVID subjects than among healthy controls (p < 0.0001). Differences among patients in the CVID cohort limited the correlations between repertoire features and clinical complications. Even though DNA input was equal, the average per sample came to about 81,820 unique sequences for controls compared with about 31,547 for CVID samples.

For sequencing input, CVID and control samples contributed equivalent amounts of genomic DNA. For every sample, a 60 bp segment covering the rearranged TCRbeta CDR3 region was amplified and then sequenced. The immunoSEQ assay, a bias-corrected multiplex PCR combined with high-throughput sequencing, was used to amplify TCRbeta. The authors' analysis ran thus. Every unique nucleotide sequence counted as a clone and was annotated with V, D and J genes, copy number and frequency. Sequences were labeled productive if in frame, and non-productive if out of frame or containing stop codons. As previously described, clonality was computed from Shannon's entropy. The predicted amino acid sequences of productive clones were used to derive mean CDR3 Kyte-Doolittle hydropathy. Scaled V gene usage was hierarchically clustered using Manhattan distance and complete linkage with the R hclust function. To assess clone sharing by CDR3 amino acid sequence, 12 repertoires per group were resampled over 100 rounds. Repertoires were searched for fewer than 85 published EBV-specific and nearly 250 published CMV-specific TCRbeta sequences. After two CVID samples that produced fewer than 10,000 sequences were dropped from the analysis, 42 CVID repertoires remained. TCRdb re-hosts the immuneACCESS table, in-frame sequences only. Its copies lack some clones; in the studies checked, an unresolved V gene accounts for under half of them, and the cause for the rest is not known. That table gives V, J and clone size, and the DNA gave D and trimming. There are approximately 46,000 clones in this sample, and none of them is a singleton. The ten largest make up about 6% of the sample.

Sequenced: peripheral blood mononuclear cells. In this chain, TRBV5-1 is recombined with TRBJ2-2; a stretch of 7 junction bases matches TRBD1. The receptor's source is a person aged 18 to 75 in good health. For the CDR3, the sequence is CASSVGIDRDNEKLFF. The sequenced part of the CDR3 DNA is TGCGCCAGCAGCGTGGGAATTGACAGGGATAATGAAAAG. The CDR3, completed at both ends by the reference TRBV5-1 and TRBJ2-2 genes, gives the full variable domain KAGVTQTPRYLIKTRGQQVTLSCSPISGHRSVSWYQQTPGQGLQFLFEYFSETQRNKGNFPGRFSGRQFSNSRSEMNVSTLELGDSALYLCASSVGIDRDNEKLFFGEGSRLTVL.